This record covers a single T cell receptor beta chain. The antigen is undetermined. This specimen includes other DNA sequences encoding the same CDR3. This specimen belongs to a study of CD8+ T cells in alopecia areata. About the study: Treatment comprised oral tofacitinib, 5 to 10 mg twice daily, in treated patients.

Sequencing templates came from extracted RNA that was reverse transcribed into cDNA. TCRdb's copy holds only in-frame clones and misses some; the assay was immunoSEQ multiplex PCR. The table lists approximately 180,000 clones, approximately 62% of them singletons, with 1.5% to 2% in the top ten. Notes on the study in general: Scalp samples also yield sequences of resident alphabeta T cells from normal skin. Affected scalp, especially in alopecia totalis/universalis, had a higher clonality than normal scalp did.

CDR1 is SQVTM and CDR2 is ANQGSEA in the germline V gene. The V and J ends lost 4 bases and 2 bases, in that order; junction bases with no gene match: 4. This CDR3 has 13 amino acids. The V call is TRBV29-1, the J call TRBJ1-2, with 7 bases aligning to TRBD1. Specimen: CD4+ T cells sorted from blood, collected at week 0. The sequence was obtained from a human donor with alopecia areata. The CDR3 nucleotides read TGCAGCGTTGGACAGGGCGCCAACTATGGCTACACCTTC. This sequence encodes CSVGQGANYGYTF.